This T cell receptor (beta chain) emerged from a study of low-dose radiotherapy and immunotherapy resistance in tumors. Overall study: The regimen for patients comprised intravenous nivolumab 240 mg every two weeks plus intravenous ipilimumab 1 mg/kg every six weeks.

This clonotype was counted many times. The CDR3 contains 15 residues. Trimming took 2 bases from V and 4 from J, leaving 16 bases between them. CDR1 is SQVTM and CDR2 is ANQGSEA in the germline V gene. Time point here: before trial treatment. Administered to the donors were nivolumab, ipilimumab, aspirin, low-dose cyclophosphamide and low-dose radiotherapy. Alpha and beta chains were covered, as first-strand cDNA relied on TRAV- and TRBV-specific primers. It was with a constant-region primer and a V-primer adapter that TCRs were amplified over approximately 18 PCR cycles. TCRdb recomputed calls from the reads with MiXCR, one row per CDR3 protein. The sample has over 65,000 distinct CDR3 sequences; about 18% are singletons.

The source material was PBMCs, sampled before treatment. This TCR came from a male donor with prostate cancer. The gene calls are TRBV29-1 and TRBJ2-3; D tentatively reads TRBD1 or TRBD2 (7 bases each). In DNA, the CDR3 is TGCAGCGTTGAACCTACAGGGGAGGGAGCAGATACGCAGTATTTT. Its protein product is CSVEPTGEGADTQYF.